The clone carrying this T cell receptor (beta chain) was detected once. Its antigen is not known. A much larger clone differs by one base, so this may be a read error. The authors ran a second PCR of roughly 7 to 11 cycles using a sample-barcoded 5' primer and a J-beta primer mix. Each cDNA molecule was tagged by a template-switch adaptor that had 12 random nucleotides. TCRdb ran MiXCR on the 5' RACE reads and lists one entry per CDR3 protein. This table holds some 730,000 distinct CDR3 sequences, 20% to 25% found once. V lost 3 bases, J lost 7 bases, and 4 bases lay in between. This CDR3 has 12 amino acids. The sample belongs to a study of blood T cells in healthy people across ages. Study conclusions and caveats: Per-million-T-cell TCR beta diversity fell roughly linearly with age. Greater diversity and more naive CD4+ cells were seen in long-lived donors than in aged donors.

This clonotype was sampled from a man in his sixties or seventies in good health. Sequenced: blood. The rearrangement links TRBV12-3 or TRBV12-4 to TRBJ1-6; D is unclear. The CDR3 reads CASSLSNSPLHF. DNA of the CDR3: TGTGCCAGCAGTTTGTCCAATTCACCCCTCCACTTT.